This T cell receptor beta chain stems from a study of blood T cell repertoires in COVID-19. Across the study: Nucleic acid was either cDNA or gDNA, and it came from T cells, B-cell-depleted T cells, or PBMCs.

J was trimmed by 6 bases and V by 1 base; bases with no gene match: 7. The CDR3 has 14 amino acids. CDR1 and CDR2 from the germline V gene are SGHRS and YFSETQ. In the authors' workflow: Amplification from reference gene primers served as the basis for estimated nucleated cell counts. Sequencing used immunoSEQ multiplex PCR; TCRdb keeps in-frame clones, though not all of them. That table gives V, J and clone size, and the DNA gave D and trimming. The sample consists of around 250,000 clones, approximately 89% of them appearing once. One Seattle source followed patients from active infection through their disease course. This clone was picked up a small number of times.

V is TRBV5-1 and J is TRBJ2-7, with 7 bases lining up with TRBD2. Sequenced sample: peripheral blood. The TCR originated in a woman between 65 and 79 years old with COVID-19, enrolled during active disease. The CDR3 region is CASSLYGGSREQYF. The CDR3, as DNA: TGCGCCAGCAGCTTGTATGGCGGGAGTCGCGAGCAGTACTTC.